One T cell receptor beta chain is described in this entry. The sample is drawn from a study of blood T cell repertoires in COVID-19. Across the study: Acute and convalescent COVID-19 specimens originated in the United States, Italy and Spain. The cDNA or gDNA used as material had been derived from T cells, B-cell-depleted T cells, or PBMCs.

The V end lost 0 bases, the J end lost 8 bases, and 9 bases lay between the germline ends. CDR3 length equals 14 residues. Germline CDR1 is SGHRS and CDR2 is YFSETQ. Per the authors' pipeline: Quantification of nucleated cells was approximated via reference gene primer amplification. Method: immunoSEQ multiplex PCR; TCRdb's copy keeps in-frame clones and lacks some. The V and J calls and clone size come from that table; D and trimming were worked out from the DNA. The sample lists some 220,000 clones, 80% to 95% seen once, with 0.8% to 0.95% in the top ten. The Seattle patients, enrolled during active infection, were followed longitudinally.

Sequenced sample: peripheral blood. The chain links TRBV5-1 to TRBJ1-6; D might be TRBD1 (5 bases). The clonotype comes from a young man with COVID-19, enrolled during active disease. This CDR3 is CASSLDRTDSPLHF. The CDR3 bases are TGCGCCAGCAGCTTGGACAGGACGGATTCACCCCTCCACTTT.